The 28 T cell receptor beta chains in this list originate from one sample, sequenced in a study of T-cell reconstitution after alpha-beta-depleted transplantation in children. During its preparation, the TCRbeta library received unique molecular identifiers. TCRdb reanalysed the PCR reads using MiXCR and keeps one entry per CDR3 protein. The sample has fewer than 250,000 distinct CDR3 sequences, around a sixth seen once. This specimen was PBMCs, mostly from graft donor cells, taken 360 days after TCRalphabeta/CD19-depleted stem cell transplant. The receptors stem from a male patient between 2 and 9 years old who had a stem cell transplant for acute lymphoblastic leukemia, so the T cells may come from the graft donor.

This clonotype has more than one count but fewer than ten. The CDR3: CASSLGPPTSLGPYNEQFF. The DNA for the CDR3 is TGTGCCAGCAGCTTAGGACCCCCGACTAGTTTGGGACCCTACAATGAGCAGTTCTTC. The V and J genes are TRBV11-2 and TRBJ2-1; a weak D match, TRBD2 (6 bases). This CDR3 has 19 amino acids. V shed 1 base and J shed 2 bases, with 21 bases lying between them. Germline lookup yields CDR1 SGHAT and CDR2 FQNNGV.

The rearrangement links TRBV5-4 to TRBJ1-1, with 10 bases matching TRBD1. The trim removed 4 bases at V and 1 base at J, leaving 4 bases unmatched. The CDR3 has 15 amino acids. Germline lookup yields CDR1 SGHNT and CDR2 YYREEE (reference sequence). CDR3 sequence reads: CASSGGQGENTEAFF. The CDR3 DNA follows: TGTGCCAGCAGCGGTGGACAGGGGGAGAACACTGAAGCTTTCTTT.

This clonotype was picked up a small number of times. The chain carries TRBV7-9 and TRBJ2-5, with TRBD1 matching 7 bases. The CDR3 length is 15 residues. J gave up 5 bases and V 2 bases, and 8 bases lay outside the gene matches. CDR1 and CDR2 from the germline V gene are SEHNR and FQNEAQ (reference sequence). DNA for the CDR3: TGTGCCAGCAGCTTACGTGGACAGGTAGATGAGACCCAGTACTTC. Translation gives CASSLRGQVDETQYF.

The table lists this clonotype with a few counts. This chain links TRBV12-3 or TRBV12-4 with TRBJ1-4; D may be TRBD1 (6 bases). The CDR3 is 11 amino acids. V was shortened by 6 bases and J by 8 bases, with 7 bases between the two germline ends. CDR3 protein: CASRGGEKLFF. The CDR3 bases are TGTGCCAGCAGAGGGGGAGAAAAACTGTTTTTT.

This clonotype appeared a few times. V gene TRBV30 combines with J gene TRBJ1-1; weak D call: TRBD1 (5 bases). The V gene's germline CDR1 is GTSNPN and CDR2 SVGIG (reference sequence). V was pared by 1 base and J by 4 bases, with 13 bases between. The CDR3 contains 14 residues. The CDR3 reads CAWSGTKASTEAFF. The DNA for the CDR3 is TGTGCCTGGAGTGGGACAAAGGCGAGCACTGAAGCTTTCTTT.

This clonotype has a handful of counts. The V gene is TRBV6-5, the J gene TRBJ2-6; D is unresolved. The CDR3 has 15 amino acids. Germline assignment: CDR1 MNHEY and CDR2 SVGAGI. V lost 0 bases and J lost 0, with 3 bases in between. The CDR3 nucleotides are TGTGCCAGCAGTTACTCTCTCTCTGGGGCCAACGTCCTGACTTTC. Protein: CASSYSLSGANVLTF.

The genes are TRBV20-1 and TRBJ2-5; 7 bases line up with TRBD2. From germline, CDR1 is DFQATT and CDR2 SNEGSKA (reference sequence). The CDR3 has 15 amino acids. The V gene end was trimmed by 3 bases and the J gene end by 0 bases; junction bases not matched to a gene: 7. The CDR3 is CSARAVGGYQETQYF. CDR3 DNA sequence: TGCAGTGCTAGGGCAGTGGGAGGGTACCAAGAGACCCAGTACTTC.

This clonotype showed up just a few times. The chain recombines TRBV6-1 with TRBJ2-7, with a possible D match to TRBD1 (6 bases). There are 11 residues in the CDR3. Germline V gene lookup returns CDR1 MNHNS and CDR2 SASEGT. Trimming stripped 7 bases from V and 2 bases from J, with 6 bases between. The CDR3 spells CASKGAYEQYF. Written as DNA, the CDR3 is TGTGCCAGCAAGGGGGCCTACGAGCAGTACTTC.

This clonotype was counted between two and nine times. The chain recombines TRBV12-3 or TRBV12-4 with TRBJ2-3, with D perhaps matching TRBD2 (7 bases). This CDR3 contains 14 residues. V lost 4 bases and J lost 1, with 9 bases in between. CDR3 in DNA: TGTGCCAGCAGTTGGGGGGGCCGCACAGATACGCAGTATTTT. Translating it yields CASSWGGRTDTQYF.

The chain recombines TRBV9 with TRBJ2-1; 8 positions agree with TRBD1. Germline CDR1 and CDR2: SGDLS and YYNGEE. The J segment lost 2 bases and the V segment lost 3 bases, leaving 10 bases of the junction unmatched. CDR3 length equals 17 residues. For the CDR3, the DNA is TGTGCCAGCAGCGACCCTCCCAGGGGGCGCGCCTACAATGAGCAGTTCTTC. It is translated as CASSDPPRGRAYNEQFF. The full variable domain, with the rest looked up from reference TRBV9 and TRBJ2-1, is DSGVTQTPKHLITATGQRVTLRCSPRSGDLSVYWYQQSLDQGLQFLIQYYNGEERAKGNILERFSAQQFPDLHSELNLSSLELGDSALYFCASSDPPRGRAYNEQFFGPGTRLTVL.

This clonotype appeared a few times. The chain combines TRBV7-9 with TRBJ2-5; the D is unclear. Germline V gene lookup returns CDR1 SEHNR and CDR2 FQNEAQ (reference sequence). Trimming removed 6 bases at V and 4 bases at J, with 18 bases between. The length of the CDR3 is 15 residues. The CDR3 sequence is CASRGGGLDRETQYF. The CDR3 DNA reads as TGTGCCAGCAGGGGTGGTGGTCTCGATCGAGAGACCCAGTACTTC. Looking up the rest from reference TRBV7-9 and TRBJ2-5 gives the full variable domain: DTGVSQNPRHKITKRGQNVTFRCDPISEHNRLYWYRQTLGQGPEFLTYFQNEAQLEKSRLLSDRFSAERPKGSFSTLEIQRTEQGDSAMYLCASRGGGLDRETQYFGPGTRLLVL.

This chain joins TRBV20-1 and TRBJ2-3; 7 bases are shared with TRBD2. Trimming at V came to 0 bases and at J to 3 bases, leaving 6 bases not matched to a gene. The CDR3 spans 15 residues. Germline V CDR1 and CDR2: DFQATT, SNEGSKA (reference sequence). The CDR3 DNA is TGCAGTGCTAGAGATTATCAGCGGGGTACAGATACGCAGTATTTT. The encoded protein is CSARDYQRGTDTQYF.

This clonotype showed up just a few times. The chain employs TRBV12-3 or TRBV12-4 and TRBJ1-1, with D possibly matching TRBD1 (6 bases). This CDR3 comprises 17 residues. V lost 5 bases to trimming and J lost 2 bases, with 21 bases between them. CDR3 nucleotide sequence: TGTGCCAGCAGTCGGACAGAGGGGGGTAGTATCAACACTGAAGCTTTCTTT. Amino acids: CASSRTEGGSINTEAFF.

The CDR3, as DNA: TGCAGTGCTAGAGATTTCCCCCTCCCTCGGCAGGACGACTACGAGCAGTACTTC. This gives the protein CSARDFPLPRQDDYEQYF. This chain connects TRBV20-1 to TRBJ2-7, with D unresolved. Germline CDR1 and CDR2: DFQATT and SNEGSKA (reference sequence). Trimming removed 0 bases from V and 3 bases from J, with 24 bases in between. The CDR3 loop spans 18 amino acids.

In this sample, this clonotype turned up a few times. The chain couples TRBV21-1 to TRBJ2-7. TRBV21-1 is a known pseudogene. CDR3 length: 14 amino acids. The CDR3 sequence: CASSFRSLNYEQYF. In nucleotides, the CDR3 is TGTGCCAGCAGCTTCAGAAGCTTAAACTACGAGCAGTACTTC.

CDR3 bases: TGTGCCAGCAGCTTGACAGGGGACTACGAGCAGTACTTC. Protein sequence: CASSLTGDYEQYF. V gene TRBV7-9 combines with J gene TRBJ2-7, with 8 bases identical to TRBD1. Trimming at V came to 3 bases and at J to 3 bases, leaving 1 base not matched to a gene. The germline V gene has CDR1 SEHNR and CDR2 FQNEAQ (reference sequence). The CDR3 extends over 13 amino acids.

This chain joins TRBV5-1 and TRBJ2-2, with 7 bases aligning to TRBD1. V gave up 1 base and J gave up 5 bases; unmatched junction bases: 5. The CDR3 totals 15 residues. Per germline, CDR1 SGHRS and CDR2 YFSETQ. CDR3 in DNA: TGCGCCAGCAGCTTGAGGGACAGTGCAACCGGGGAGCTGTTTTTT. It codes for CASSLRDSATGELFF.

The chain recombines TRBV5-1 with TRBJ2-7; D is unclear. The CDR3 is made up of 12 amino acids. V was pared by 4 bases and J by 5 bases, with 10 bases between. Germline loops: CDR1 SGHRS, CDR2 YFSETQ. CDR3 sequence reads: CASSAGRDEQYF. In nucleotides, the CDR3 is TGCGCCAGCAGCGCTGGAAGAGACGAGCAGTACTTC.

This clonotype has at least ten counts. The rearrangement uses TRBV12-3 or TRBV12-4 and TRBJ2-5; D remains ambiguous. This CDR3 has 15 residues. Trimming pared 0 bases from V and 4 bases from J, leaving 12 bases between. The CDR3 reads CASSLAPGVRETQYF. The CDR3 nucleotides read TGTGCCAGCAGTTTAGCGCCAGGTGTCCGAGAGACCCAGTACTTC.

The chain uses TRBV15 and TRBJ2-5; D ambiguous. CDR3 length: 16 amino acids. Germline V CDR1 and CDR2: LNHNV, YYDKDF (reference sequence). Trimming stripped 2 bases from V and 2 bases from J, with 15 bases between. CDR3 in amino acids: CATSRLPTDSQETQYF. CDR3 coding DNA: TGTGCCACCAGCAGATTACCCACAGATTCTCAAGAGACCCAGTACTTC.

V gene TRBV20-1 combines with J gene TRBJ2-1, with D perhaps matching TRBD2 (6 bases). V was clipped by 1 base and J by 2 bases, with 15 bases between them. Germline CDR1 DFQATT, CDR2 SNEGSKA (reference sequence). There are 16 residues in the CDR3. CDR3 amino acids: CSARAYGGPAYNEQFF. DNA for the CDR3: TGCAGTGCTAGAGCCTACGGGGGACCGGCCTACAATGAGCAGTTCTTC.

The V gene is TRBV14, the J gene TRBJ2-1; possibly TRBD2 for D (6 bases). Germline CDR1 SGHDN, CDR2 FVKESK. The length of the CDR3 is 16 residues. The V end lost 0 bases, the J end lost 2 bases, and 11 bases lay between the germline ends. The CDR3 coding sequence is TGTGCCAGCAGCCAAGAATCAGGGACTCCCTACAATGAGCAGTTCTTC. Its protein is CASSQESGTPYNEQFF.

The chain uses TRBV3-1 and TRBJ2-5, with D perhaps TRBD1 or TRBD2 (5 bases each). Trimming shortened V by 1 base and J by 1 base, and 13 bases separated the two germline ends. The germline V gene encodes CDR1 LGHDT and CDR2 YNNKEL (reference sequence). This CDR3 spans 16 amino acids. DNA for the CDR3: TGTGCCAGCAGCCAAGTTATCGGGACGGTCCAAGAGACCCAGTACTTC. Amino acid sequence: CASSQVIGTVQETQYF.

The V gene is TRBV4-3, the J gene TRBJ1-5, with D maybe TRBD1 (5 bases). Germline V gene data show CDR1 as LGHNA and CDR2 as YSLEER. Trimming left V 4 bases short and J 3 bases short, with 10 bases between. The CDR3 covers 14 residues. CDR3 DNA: TGCGCCAGCAGCCGCGAGGGGACCAATCAGCCCCAGCATTTT. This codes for CASSREGTNQPQHF.

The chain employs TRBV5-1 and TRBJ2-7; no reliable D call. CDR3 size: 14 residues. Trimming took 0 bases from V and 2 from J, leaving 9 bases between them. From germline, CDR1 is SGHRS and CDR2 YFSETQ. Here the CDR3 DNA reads TGCGCCAGCAGCTTGGCAACCTCTACCTACGAGCAGTACTTC. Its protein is CASSLATSTYEQYF.

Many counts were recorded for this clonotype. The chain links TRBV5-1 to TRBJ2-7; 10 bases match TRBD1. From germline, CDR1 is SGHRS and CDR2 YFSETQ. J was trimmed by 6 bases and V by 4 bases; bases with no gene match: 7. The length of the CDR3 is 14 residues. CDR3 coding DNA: TGCGCCAGCAGCCCCGGGACAGGGGCGTTCGAGCAGTACTTC. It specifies CASSPGTGAFEQYF.

This chain's CDR3 is CSVAFPNQPQHF. Here the CDR3 DNA reads TGCAGCGTTGCTTTCCCCAATCAGCCCCAGCATTTT. The V and J genes are TRBV29-1 and TRBJ1-5; D unresolved. CDR1 SQVTM and CDR2 ANQGSEA come from the germline V gene. The CDR3 runs to 12 residues. The germline V and J ends were trimmed by 4 bases and 3 bases, with 7 bases remaining between them.

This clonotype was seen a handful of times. CDR3 sequence reads: CASSPYSAGEGYEQYF. In DNA form, the CDR3 reads TGTGCCAGCAGCCCCTATAGCGCAGGGGAGGGCTACGAGCAGTACTTC. V and J are TRBV7-9 and TRBJ2-7; possible D gene TRBD2, 7 bases. There are 16 residues in the CDR3. Germline V lookup: CDR1 SEHNR, CDR2 FQNEAQ (reference sequence). V was pared by 5 bases and J by 3 bases, with 20 bases between. Together with reference TRBV7-9 and TRBJ2-7, the CDR3 gives the full variable domain: DTGVSQNPRHKITKRGQNVTFRCDPISEHNRLYWYRQTLGQGPEFLTYFQNEAQLEKSRLLSDRFSAERPKGSFSTLEIQRTEQGDSAMYLCASSPYSAGEGYEQYFGPGTRLTVT.